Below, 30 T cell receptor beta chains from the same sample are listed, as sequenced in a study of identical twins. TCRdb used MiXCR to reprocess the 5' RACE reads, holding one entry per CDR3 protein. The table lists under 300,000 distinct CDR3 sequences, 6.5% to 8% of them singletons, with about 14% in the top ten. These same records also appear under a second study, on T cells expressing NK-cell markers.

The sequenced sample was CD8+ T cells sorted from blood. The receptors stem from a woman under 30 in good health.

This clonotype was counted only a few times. The CDR3 protein is CASSPGQAKNIQYF. Written as DNA, the CDR3 is TGTGCCAGCAGCCCGGGACAAGCCAAAAACATTCAGTACTTC. J is TRBJ2-4 and V is TRBV27; weak D call: TRBD1 (6 bases). V gave up 6 bases and J gave up 0 bases, with 9 bases separating them. The CDR3 sequence is 14 residues long. Germline CDR1 is MNHEY and CDR2 is SMNVEV (reference sequence).

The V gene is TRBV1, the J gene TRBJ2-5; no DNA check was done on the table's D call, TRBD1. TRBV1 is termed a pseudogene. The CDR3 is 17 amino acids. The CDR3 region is CTSSQDVSGGAEETQYF. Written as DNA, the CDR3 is TGCACCAGCAGCCAAGATGTTAGCGGGGGGGCCGAAGAGACCCAGTACTTC.

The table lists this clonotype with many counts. CDR3 in DNA: TGTGCCAGCAGACCCCGGGACAGGGGTGCGACTAATGAAAAACTGTTTTTT. It encodes CASRPRDRGATNEKLFF. The chain joins TRBV5-5 to TRBJ1-4; 10 bases match TRBD1. The CDR3 contains 17 residues. J lost 2 bases, V lost 5 bases, and 9 bases had no gene match. CDR1 is SGHKS, CDR2 YYEKEE, per germline (reference sequence). Together with reference TRBV5-5 and TRBJ1-4, the CDR3 gives the full variable domain: DAGVTQSPTHLIKTRGQQVTLRCSPISGHKSVSWYQQVLGQGPQFIFQYYEKEERGRGNFPDRFSARQFPNYSSELNVNALLLGDSALYLCASRPRDRGATNEKLFFGSGTQLSVL.

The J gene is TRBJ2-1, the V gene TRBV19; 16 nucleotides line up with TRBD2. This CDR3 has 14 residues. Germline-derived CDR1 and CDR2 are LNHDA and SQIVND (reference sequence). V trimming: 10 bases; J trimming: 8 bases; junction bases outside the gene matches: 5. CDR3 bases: TGTGCCACCTCGGGACTAGCGGGAGGGGATGAGCAGTTCTTC. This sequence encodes CATSGLAGGDEQFF.

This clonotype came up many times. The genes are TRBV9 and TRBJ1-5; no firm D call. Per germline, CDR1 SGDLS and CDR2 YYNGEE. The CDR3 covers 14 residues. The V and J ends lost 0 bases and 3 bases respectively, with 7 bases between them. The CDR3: CASSVGWANQPQHF. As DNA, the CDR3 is TGTGCCAGCAGCGTAGGATGGGCCAATCAGCCCCAGCATTTT.

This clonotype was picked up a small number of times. CDR3 protein: CASSPGRQINEQYF. Written as DNA, the CDR3 is TGTGCCAGCAGCCCAGGGAGACAGATCAACGAGCAGTACTTC. The chain has TRBV9 and TRBJ2-7; D may be TRBD1 or TRBD2 (5 bases each). Looked up from germline, CDR1 is SGDLS and CDR2 is YYNGEE. The V gene lost 4 bases and the J gene lost 5 bases, with 16 bases spanning the gap. This CDR3 contains 14 residues.

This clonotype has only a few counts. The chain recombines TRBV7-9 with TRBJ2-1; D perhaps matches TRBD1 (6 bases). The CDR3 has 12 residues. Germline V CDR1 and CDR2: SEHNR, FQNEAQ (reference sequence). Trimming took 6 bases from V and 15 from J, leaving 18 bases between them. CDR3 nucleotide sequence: TGTGCCAGCAGATTAAGGGGGAGAGGGCCGTTCTTC. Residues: CASRLRGRGPFF.

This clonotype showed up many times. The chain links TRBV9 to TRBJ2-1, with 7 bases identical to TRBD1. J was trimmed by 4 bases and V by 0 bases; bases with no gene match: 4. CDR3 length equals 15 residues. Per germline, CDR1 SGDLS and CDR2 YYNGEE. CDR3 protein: CASSVETGYYNEQFF. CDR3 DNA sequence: TGTGCCAGCAGCGTAGAGACAGGGTATTACAATGAGCAGTTCTTC. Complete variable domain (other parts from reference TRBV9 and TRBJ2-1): DSGVTQTPKHLITATGQRVTLRCSPRSGDLSVYWYQQSLDQGLQFLIQYYNGEERAKGNILERFSAQQFPDLHSELNLSSLELGDSALYFCASSVETGYYNEQFFGPGTRLTVL.

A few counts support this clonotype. CDR3 in amino acids: CASSLGFGTDTQYF. For the CDR3, the DNA is TGTGCCAGCAGCTTAGGGTTCGGCACAGATACGCAGTATTTT. The chain has TRBV11-2 and TRBJ2-3; no firm D call. Germline loops: CDR1 SGHAT, CDR2 FQNNGV. Trimming removed 1 base at V and 1 base at J, with 6 bases between. The CDR3 spans 14 residues.

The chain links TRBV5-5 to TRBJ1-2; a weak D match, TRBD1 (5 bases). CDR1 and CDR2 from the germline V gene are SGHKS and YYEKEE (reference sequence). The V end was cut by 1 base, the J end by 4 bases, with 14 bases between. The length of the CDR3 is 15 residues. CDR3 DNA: TGTGCCAGCAGCTTGTCAGGGCTGAACCCCTATGGCTACACCTTC. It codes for CASSLSGLNPYGYTF.

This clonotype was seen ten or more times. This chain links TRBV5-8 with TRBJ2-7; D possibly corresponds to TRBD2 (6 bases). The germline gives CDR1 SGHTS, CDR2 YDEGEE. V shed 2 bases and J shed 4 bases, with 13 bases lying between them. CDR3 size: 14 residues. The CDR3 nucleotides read TGTGCCAGCAGCTTTAAGCTAGCGCTATACGAGCAGTACTTC. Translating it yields CASSFKLALYEQYF.

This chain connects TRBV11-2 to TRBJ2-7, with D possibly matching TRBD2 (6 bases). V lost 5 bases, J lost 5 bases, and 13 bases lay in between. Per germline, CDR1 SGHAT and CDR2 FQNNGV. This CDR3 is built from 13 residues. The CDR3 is CASSTGTADEQYF. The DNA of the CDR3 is TGTGCCAGCAGCACTGGGACTGCGGACGAGCAGTACTTC.

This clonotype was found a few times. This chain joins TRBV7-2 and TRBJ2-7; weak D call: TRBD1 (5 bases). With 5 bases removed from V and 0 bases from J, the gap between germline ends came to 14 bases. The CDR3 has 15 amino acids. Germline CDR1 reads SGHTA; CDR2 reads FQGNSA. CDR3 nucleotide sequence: TGTGCCAGCAGCCTAGACAGACCAAGCTCCTACGAGCAGTACTTC. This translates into CASSLDRPSSYEQYF.

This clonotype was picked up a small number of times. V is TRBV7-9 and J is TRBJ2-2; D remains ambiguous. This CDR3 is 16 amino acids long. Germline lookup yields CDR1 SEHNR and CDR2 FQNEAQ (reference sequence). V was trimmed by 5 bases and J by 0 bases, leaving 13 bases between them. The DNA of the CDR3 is TGTGCCAGCAGCCTCGTCGGGCTATCGAACACCGGGGAGCTGTTTTTT. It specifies CASSLVGLSNTGELFF.

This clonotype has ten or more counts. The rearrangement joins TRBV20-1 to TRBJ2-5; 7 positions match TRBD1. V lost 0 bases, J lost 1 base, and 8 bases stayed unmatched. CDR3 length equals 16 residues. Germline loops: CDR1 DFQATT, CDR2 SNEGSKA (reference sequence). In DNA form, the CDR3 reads TGCAGTGCTAGAGATCGGGGACAGACCTTCCAAGAGACCCAGTACTTC. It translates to CSARDRGQTFQETQYF.

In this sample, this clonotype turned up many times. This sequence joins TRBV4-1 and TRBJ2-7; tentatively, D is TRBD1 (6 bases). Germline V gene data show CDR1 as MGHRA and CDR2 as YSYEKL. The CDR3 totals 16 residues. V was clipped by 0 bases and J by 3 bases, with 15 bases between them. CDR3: CASSQDRRQGNYEQYF. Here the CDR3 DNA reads TGCGCCAGCAGCCAAGATCGAAGGCAGGGGAACTACGAGCAGTACTTC.

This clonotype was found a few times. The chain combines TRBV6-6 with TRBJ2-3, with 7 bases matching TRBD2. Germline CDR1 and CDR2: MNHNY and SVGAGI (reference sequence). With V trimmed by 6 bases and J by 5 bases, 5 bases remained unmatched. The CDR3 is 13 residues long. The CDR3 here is CASRNRGEDTQYF. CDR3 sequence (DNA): TGTGCCAGCAGAAACCGGGGGGAAGATACGCAGTATTTT.

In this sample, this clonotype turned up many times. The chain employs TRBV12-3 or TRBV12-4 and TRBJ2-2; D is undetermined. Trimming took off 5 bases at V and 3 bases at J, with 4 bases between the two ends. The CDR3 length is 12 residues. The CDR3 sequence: CASSLYTGELFF. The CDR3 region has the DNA TGTGCCAGCAGTCTTTACACCGGGGAGCTGTTTTTT.

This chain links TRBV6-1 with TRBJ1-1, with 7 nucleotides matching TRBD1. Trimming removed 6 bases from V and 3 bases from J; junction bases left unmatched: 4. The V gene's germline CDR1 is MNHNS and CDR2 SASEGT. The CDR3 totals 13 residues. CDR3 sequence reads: CASRATGYTEAFF. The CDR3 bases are TGTGCCAGCAGAGCGACAGGGTACACTGAAGCTTTCTTT.

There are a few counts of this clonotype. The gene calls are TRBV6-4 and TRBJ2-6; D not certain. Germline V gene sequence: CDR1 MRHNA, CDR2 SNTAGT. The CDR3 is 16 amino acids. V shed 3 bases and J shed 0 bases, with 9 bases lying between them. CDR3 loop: CASSEGTSSGANVLTF. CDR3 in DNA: TGTGCCAGCAGTGAGGGTACTTCCTCTGGGGCCAACGTCCTGACTTTC.

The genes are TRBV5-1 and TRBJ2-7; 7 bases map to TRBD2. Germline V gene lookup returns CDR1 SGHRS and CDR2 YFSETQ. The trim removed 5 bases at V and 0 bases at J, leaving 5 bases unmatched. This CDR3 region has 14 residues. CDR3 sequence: CASRGGSDSYEQYF. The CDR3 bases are TGCGCCAGCAGGGGGGGGTCCGACTCCTACGAGCAGTACTTC.

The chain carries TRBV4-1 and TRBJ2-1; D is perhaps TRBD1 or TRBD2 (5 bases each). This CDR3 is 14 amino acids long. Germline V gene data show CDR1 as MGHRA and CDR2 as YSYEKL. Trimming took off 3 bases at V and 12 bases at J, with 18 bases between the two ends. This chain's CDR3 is CASSQGDAEDVQFF. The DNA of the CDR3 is TGCGCCAGCAGCCAGGGGGACGCAGAGGATGTGCAGTTCTTC.

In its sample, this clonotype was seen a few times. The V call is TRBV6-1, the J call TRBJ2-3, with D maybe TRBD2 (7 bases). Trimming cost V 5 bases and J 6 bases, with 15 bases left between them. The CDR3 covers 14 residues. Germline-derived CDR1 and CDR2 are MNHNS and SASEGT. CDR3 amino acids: CASSRGGESDTQYF. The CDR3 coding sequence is TGTGCCAGCAGTAGGGGGGGCGAATCCGATACGCAGTATTTT.

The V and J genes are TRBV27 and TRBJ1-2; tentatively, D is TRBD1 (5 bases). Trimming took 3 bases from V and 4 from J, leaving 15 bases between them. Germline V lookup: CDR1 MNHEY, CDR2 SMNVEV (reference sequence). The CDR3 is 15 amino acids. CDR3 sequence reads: CASSLMGRATYGYTF. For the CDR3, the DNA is TGTGCCAGCAGTTTGATGGGCAGGGCTACCTATGGCTACACCTTC.

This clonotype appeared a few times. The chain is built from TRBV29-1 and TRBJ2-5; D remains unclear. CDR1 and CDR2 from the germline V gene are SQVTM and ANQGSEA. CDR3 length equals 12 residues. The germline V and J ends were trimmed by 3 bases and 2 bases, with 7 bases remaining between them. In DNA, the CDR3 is TGCAGCGTTGAGCTGGGGCAAGAGACCCAGTACTTC. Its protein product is CSVELGQETQYF.

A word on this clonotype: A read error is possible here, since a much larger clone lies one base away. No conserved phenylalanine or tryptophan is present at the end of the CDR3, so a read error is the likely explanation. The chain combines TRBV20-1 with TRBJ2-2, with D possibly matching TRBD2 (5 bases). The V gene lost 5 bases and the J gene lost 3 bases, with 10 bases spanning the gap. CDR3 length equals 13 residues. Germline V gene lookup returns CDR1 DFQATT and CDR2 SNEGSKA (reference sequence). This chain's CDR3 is CSAPSGDTGELFC. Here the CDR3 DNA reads TGCAGTGCTCCGTCCGGGGACACCGGGGAGCTGTTTTGT.

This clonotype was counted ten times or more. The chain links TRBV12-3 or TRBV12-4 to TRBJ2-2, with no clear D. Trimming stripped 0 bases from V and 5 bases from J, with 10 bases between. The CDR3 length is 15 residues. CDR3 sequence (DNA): TGTGCCAGCAGTTTAGCGGGTATCTTGACCGGGGAGCTGTTTTTT. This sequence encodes CASSLAGILTGELFF.

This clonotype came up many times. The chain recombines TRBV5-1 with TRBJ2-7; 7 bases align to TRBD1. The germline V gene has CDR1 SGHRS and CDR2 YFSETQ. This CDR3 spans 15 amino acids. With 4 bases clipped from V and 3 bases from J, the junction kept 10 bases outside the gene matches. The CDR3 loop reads CASSLGSRTGYEQYF. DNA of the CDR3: TGCGCCAGCAGCCTCGGATCGAGGACAGGCTACGAGCAGTACTTC.

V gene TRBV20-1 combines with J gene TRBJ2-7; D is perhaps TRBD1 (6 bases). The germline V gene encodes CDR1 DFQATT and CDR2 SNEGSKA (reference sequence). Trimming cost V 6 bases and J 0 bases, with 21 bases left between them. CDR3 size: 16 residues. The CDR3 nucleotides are TGCAGTGCAGAGATGTCAGGGGCCGCCATCTCCTACGAGCAGTACTTC. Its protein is CSAEMSGAAISYEQYF.

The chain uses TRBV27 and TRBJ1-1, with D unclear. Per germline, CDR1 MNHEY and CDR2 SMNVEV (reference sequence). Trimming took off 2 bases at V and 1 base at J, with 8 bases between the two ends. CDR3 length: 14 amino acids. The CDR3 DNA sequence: TGTGCCAGCAGTTTAGAACACGAGAACACTGAAGCTTTCTTT. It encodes CASSLEHENTEAFF.